This T cell receptor (beta chain) was obtained from a study of T cell responses to AZD1222 COVID-19 vaccine. Study results and caveats: Repertoires were collected only later (after the peak T cell response had occurred). Spike was spanned by vaccine-associated CD4 TCRs, with dominance at 160-218 and 743-854. Only a handful of AZD1222 recipients, several in all, had baseline seropositivity. Among spike-specific TCRs, nearly half reportedly target unmutated variant regions.

Of note for this clone: The target antigen is unknown.

Some clones are missing from TCRdb's copy, which holds only in-frame ones; the method was immunoSEQ multiplex PCR. The sample has 150,000 or so clones; more than 85% are singletons. V was trimmed by 5 bases and J by 1 base, leaving 14 bases between them. This CDR3 spans 15 amino acids. Germline lookup yields CDR1 SGHAT and CDR2 FQNNGV. Sequencing used peripheral blood, obtained on day 0 of AZD1222 vaccination. V gene TRBV11-2 combines with J gene TRBJ1-1, with D tentatively TRBD1 (5 bases). This TCR derives from an adult in good health. The CDR3 protein is CASSPRQGANTEAFF. The CDR3 nucleotides are TGTGCCAGCAGCCCCCGTCAGGGCGCGAACACTGAAGCTTTCTTT.